The TCR beta chain described here comes from a study of regulatory T cells in long-lasting Graves disease. Whole-study context: Over 5 years of antithyroid drugs plus positive TSH receptor antibodies defined persistent Graves' disease. Study-level results: Among persistent patients, a larger number of public clonotypes were shared (roughly 2,700) than among newly diagnosed patients (under 1,000).

Described time point: persistent/refractory GD, antithyroid drugs over 5 years with positive TRAb. Generation of the TCR library employed RNA extracted from PBMCs. Building of the TCR beta libraries involved iRepertoire HTBI primers and Arm-PCR of CDR3 regions. As processed by the authors: Among the samples, 60 to 75 TRBV and 14 TRBJ segments were identified. One entry per CDR3 protein, called by TCRdb with MiXCR from the multiplex PCR reads. In this record, the V and J calls reflect TCRdb's handling and not the investigators' own analysis. The sample has 700,000 or so distinct CDR3 sequences; 30% are singletons. This clonotype showed up just a few times. The target antigen is unknown. The sequencing here drew on peripheral blood mononuclear cells (PBMCs), taken when the disease was refractory, from a patient treated with antithyroid drugs. This clonotype was sampled from a female donor with Graves disease.

In DNA form, the CDR3 reads TGTGCCAGCAGCTTAGGAGGCGGCACACAGGGGGACTATGGCTACACCTTC. It specifies CASSLGGGTQGDYGYTF. V usage is TRBV7-9 and J usage is TRBJ1-2, with TRBD1 matching over 8 bases. CDR1 is SEHNR and CDR2 is FQNEAQ in the germline V gene (reference sequence). Losses at the gene ends were 1 base for V and 3 bases for J; bases not matched to a gene: 10. The CDR3 has 17 residues.